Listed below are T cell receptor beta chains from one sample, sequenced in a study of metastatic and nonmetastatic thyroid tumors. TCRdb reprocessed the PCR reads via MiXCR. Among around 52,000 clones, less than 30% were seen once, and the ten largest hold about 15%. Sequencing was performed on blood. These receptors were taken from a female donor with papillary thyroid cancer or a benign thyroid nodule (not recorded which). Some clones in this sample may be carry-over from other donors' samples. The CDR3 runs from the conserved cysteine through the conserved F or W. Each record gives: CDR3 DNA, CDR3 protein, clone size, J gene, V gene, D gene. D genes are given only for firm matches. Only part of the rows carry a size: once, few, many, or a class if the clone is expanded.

cdr3_nt: TGTGCCAGCAGTCCTCCCGGGACGGCGAACACTGAAGCTTTCTTT
cdr3_aa: CASSPPGTANTEAFF
clone_size: NA
j_call: TRBJ1-1
v_call: TRBV6-1
d_call: NA

cdr3_nt: TGTGCCAGCAGTTTAGAGCGGACAATTTCCACAGATACGCAGTATTTT
cdr3_aa: CASSLERTISTDTQYF
clone_size: few
j_call: TRBJ2-3
v_call: TRBV12-3/TRBV12-4
d_call: NA

cdr3_nt: TGTGCCAGCAGCCCAACTGACACGGCGAATGGCTACACCTTC
cdr3_aa: CASSPTDTANGYTF
clone_size: few
j_call: TRBJ1-2
v_call: TRBV6-2/TRBV6-3
d_call: NA

cdr3_nt: TGTGCCAGCAGTAAAGACAGGCAGAATCAGCCCCAGCATTTT
cdr3_aa: CASSKDRQNQPQHF
clone_size: few
j_call: TRBJ1-5
v_call: TRBV6-1
d_call: NA

cdr3_nt: TGTGCCAGCAGGGAAACAGGGAGACTAAATTCACCCCTCCACTTT
cdr3_aa: CASRETGRLNSPLHF
clone_size: NA
j_call: TRBJ1-6
v_call: TRBV6-1
d_call: NA

cdr3_nt: TGCGCCAGCAGCCAGCCAAAGCAGCTCGTGGGACAGGGGAGCTACGAGCAGTACTTC
cdr3_aa: CASSQPKQLVGQGSYEQYF
clone_size: NA
j_call: TRBJ2-7
v_call: TRBV4-1
d_call: TRBD1

cdr3_nt: TGTGCCAGCACCCATCAAATCACCGGGGAGCTGTTTTTT
cdr3_aa: CASTHQITGELFF
clone_size: NA
j_call: TRBJ2-2
v_call: TRBV12-3/TRBV12-4
d_call: NA

cdr3_nt: TGCGCCAGCAGCTCGGACAGGGGAGGAGGCACAGATACGCAGTATTTT
cdr3_aa: CASSSDRGGGTDTQYF
clone_size: NA
j_call: TRBJ2-3
v_call: TRBV5-1
d_call: TRBD1

cdr3_nt: TGTGCCAGCAGTGACTTAGATATCGACAAGAACTATGGCTACACCTTC
cdr3_aa: CASSDLDIDKNYGYTF
clone_size: many
j_call: TRBJ1-2
v_call: TRBV2
d_call: NA

cdr3_nt: TGTGCCAGTAAGAAGTGGGCTAGCGGGGGAACCACAGATACGCAGTATTTT
cdr3_aa: CASKKWASGGTTDTQYF
clone_size: NA
j_call: TRBJ2-3
v_call: TRBV19
d_call: TRBD2

cdr3_nt: TGTGCCTGCCGTAGAGGGGGCCCGACTGGGACTGAAGCTTTCTTT
cdr3_aa: CACRRGGPTGTEAFF
clone_size: NA
j_call: TRBJ1-1
v_call: TRBV30
d_call: TRBD1

cdr3_nt: TGTGCCAGCAGCAGACCAGAACGGGGCTACACCTTC
cdr3_aa: CASSRPERGYTF
clone_size: NA
j_call: TRBJ1-2
v_call: TRBV28
d_call: NA

cdr3_nt: TGTGCCAGCAGCTTAGCGGGACGCTCCTACAATGAGCAGTTCTTC
cdr3_aa: CASSLAGRSYNEQFF
clone_size: NA
j_call: TRBJ2-1
v_call: TRBV7-2
d_call: NA

cdr3_nt: TGTGCCAGCAGGGATTGGGACCAAAACATTCAGTACTTC
cdr3_aa: CASRDWDQNIQYF
clone_size: many
j_call: TRBJ2-4
v_call: TRBV6-2/TRBV6-3
d_call: NA

cdr3_nt: TGTGCCAGCAGGGGGAGAGGTAATTCACCCCTCCACTTT
cdr3_aa: CASRGRGNSPLHF
clone_size: few
j_call: TRBJ1-6
v_call: TRBV25-1
d_call: NA

cdr3_nt: TGCAGTGCTAGCGGCTATGGACAGGGGCAAAATGAGCAGTTCTTC
cdr3_aa: CSASGYGQGQNEQFF
clone_size: NA
j_call: TRBJ2-1
v_call: TRBV20-1
d_call: TRBD1

cdr3_nt: TGCGCCAGCAGCCAGAACCATCGGGGTCGCTTGAACACTGAAGCTTTCTTT
cdr3_aa: CASSQNHRGRLNTEAFF
clone_size: NA
j_call: TRBJ1-1
v_call: TRBV4-1
d_call: NA

cdr3_nt: TGTGCCAGCAGCTTCGGGGCTAGTGGGGAGTGGGAGCAGTACTTC
cdr3_aa: CASSFGASGEWEQYF
clone_size: many
j_call: TRBJ2-7
v_call: TRBV5-8
d_call: NA

cdr3_nt: TGTGCCAGCAGTTACGGGTCCCAGGGGATGAACACTGAAGCTTTCTTT
cdr3_aa: CASSYGSQGMNTEAFF
clone_size: few
j_call: TRBJ1-1
v_call: TRBV6-2/TRBV6-3
d_call: NA

cdr3_nt: TGTGCCAGCAGCTTAGGGCAGGCCAGCACTAAAGCTTTCTTT
cdr3_aa: CASSLGQASTKAFF
clone_size: many
j_call: TRBJ1-1
v_call: TRBV7-2
d_call: NA

cdr3_nt: TGCAGTGCTCGTTTCCAAGAGACCCAGTACTTC
cdr3_aa: CSARFQETQYF
clone_size: NA
j_call: TRBJ2-5
v_call: TRBV20-1
d_call: NA

cdr3_nt: TGTGCCAGCAGTGACTCCCCCTACGAGCAGTACTTC
cdr3_aa: CASSDSPYEQYF
clone_size: few
j_call: TRBJ2-7
v_call: TRBV6-1
d_call: NA

cdr3_nt: TGTGCCAGCAGTGGACCCGGGACAGTCAACACAGATACGCAGTATTTT
cdr3_aa: CASSGPGTVNTDTQYF
clone_size: NA
j_call: TRBJ2-3
v_call: TRBV6-2/TRBV6-3
d_call: TRBD1

cdr3_nt: TGTGCCTGGAGTCGGGAGAATGGACAGGCTTTCTTT
cdr3_aa: CAWSRENGQAFF
clone_size: once
j_call: TRBJ1-1
v_call: TRBV30
d_call: NA

cdr3_nt: TGTTCCTGGAGTTGGACGGGACTAGCGGGAGGGCCCGCGAGGATAGAGCAGTACTTC
cdr3_aa: CSWSWTGLAGGPARIEQYF
clone_size: NA
j_call: TRBJ2-7
v_call: TRBV30
d_call: TRBD2

cdr3_nt: TGTGCCAGCAGTGGGAATAGGGGAGATACGCAGTATTTT
cdr3_aa: CASSGNRGDTQYF
clone_size: few
j_call: TRBJ2-3
v_call: TRBV6-1
d_call: NA

cdr3_nt: TGCAGTGCCGAGAACCGACAAAGCTCCTACGAGCAGTACTTC
cdr3_aa: CSAENRQSSYEQYF
clone_size: few
j_call: TRBJ2-7
v_call: TRBV20-1
d_call: NA

cdr3_nt: TGTGCCAGCTCCCCCAGGGATGCTGGAAACACCATATATTTT
cdr3_aa: CASSPRDAGNTIYF
clone_size: once
j_call: TRBJ1-3
v_call: TRBV18
d_call: NA

cdr3_nt: TGCGCCAGCAGCTCATTGAAGGACCGCACTAACTATGGCTACACCTTC
cdr3_aa: CASSSLKDRTNYGYTF
clone_size: NA
j_call: TRBJ1-2
v_call: TRBV5-1
d_call: NA

cdr3_nt: TGTGCCAGCGAGGACAGGGGAAACAATGAGCAGTTCTTC
cdr3_aa: CASEDRGNNEQFF
clone_size: NA
j_call: TRBJ2-1
v_call: TRBV9
d_call: TRBD1

cdr3_nt: TGTGCCAGCAGTTCCAAGCGGAATGAGCAGTTCTTC
cdr3_aa: CASSSKRNEQFF
clone_size: NA
j_call: TRBJ2-1
v_call: TRBV6-5
d_call: NA

cdr3_nt: TGTGCCAGTAGCAAAGACGGCCCGAGCTCCTATAATTCACCCCTCCACTTT
cdr3_aa: CASSKDGPSSYNSPLHF
clone_size: NA
j_call: TRBJ1-6
v_call: TRBV19
d_call: NA

cdr3_nt: TGTGCCAGCAGCTTAGACCAGTGGCAGTACTTC
cdr3_aa: CASSLDQWQYF
clone_size: many
j_call: TRBJ2-7
v_call: TRBV7-2
d_call: NA

cdr3_nt: TGTGCCACCAGCAGAGAACAGTTCTACGAGCAGTACTTC
cdr3_aa: CATSREQFYEQYF
clone_size: NA
j_call: TRBJ2-7
v_call: TRBV15
d_call: NA

cdr3_nt: TGTGCCAGCCTTAGGGGTGACGCCGGGGAGCTGTTTTTT
cdr3_aa: CASLRGDAGELFF
clone_size: few
j_call: TRBJ2-2
v_call: TRBV6-1
d_call: NA

cdr3_nt: TGTGCCAGCAGTTACCCCGAAGCTAGCGGGAGGGCCATCTACGAGCAGTACTTC
cdr3_aa: CASSYPEASGRAIYEQYF
clone_size: NA
j_call: TRBJ2-7
v_call: TRBV6-5
d_call: TRBD2

cdr3_nt: TGTGCCAGCAGTTACTCGTTGGCTATCAACGAGCAGTACTTC
cdr3_aa: CASSYSLAINEQYF
clone_size: NA
j_call: TRBJ2-7
v_call: TRBV6-2/TRBV6-3
d_call: NA

cdr3_nt: TGTGCCAGCCGTCTAAGGACAGGGGACTACGAGCAGTACTTC
cdr3_aa: CASRLRTGDYEQYF
clone_size: NA
j_call: TRBJ2-7
v_call: TRBV6-1
d_call: TRBD1

cdr3_nt: TGTGCCAGCAGCGCGGGACAGGGGTGGAACGAGCAGTACTTC
cdr3_aa: CASSAGQGWNEQYF
clone_size: many
j_call: TRBJ2-7
v_call: TRBV6-1
d_call: TRBD1

cdr3_nt: TGTGCCAGCCAGTTCAGGACGAGCGGCTACACCTTC
cdr3_aa: CASQFRTSGYTF
clone_size: few
j_call: TRBJ1-2
v_call: TRBV12-3/TRBV12-4
d_call: NA

cdr3_nt: TGTGCCAGCAGTGAATCAGCGGGACACTGGGGGTACCAAGAGACCCAGTACTTC
cdr3_aa: CASSESAGHWGYQETQYF
clone_size: NA
j_call: TRBJ2-5
v_call: TRBV6-1
d_call: NA

cdr3_nt: TGTGCCAGCAGCAGTCCGGGACAGGGTTCCTACGAGCAGTACTTC
cdr3_aa: CASSSPGQGSYEQYF
clone_size: NA
j_call: TRBJ2-7
v_call: TRBV27
d_call: TRBD1

cdr3_nt: TGTGCCAGCGAGGGGGGCGACATTCAGTACTTC
cdr3_aa: CASEGGDIQYF
clone_size: NA
j_call: TRBJ2-4
v_call: TRBV6-1
d_call: NA

cdr3_nt: TGCAGTGCTAGGCTATTGAGCGGGAGTTACGAGCAGTACTTC
cdr3_aa: CSARLLSGSYEQYF
clone_size: once
j_call: TRBJ2-7
v_call: TRBV20-1
d_call: TRBD2

cdr3_nt: TGCAGTGCTCTAGCGTTTAGCTCCTACAATGAGCAGTTCTTC
cdr3_aa: CSALAFSSYNEQFF
clone_size: NA
j_call: TRBJ2-1
v_call: TRBV20-1
d_call: NA

cdr3_nt: TGTGCCAGCAAACTCGGGGACGCATCCTACAATGAGCAGTTCTTC
cdr3_aa: CASKLGDASYNEQFF
clone_size: NA
j_call: TRBJ2-1
v_call: TRBV14
d_call: NA

cdr3_nt: TGCGCCAGCAGCTTGGGACCCTCGGAGGCCGGGGAGCTGTTCTTT
cdr3_aa: CASSLGPSEAGELFF
clone_size: NA
j_call: TRBJ2-2
v_call: TRBV5-1
d_call: NA

cdr3_nt: TGTGCCAGCAGTTTACAAATCAAAGGCGCAGATACGCAGTATTTT
cdr3_aa: CASSLQIKGADTQYF
clone_size: NA
j_call: TRBJ2-3
v_call: TRBV28
d_call: NA

cdr3_nt: TGTGCCACCAGCCAAGGACGTGGAGGCGGTGGAAACACCATATATTTT
cdr3_aa: CATSQGRGGGGNTIYF
clone_size: few
j_call: TRBJ1-3
v_call: TRBV15
d_call: NA

cdr3_nt: TGTGCCAGCAGCTTAGGGTTGGGACTAGCGGGAGGTGAGCAGTTCTTC
cdr3_aa: CASSLGLGLAGGEQFF
clone_size: NA
j_call: TRBJ2-1
v_call: TRBV13
d_call: TRBD2

cdr3_nt: TGTGCCAGCAGCATCGAGATGGGAGAGACCCAGTACTTC
cdr3_aa: CASSIEMGETQYF
clone_size: NA
j_call: TRBJ2-5
v_call: TRBV7-2
d_call: NA

cdr3_nt: TGTGCCAGCAGCGATAGGGGCACCGGGGAGCTGTTTTTT
cdr3_aa: CASSDRGTGELFF
clone_size: few
j_call: TRBJ2-2
v_call: TRBV2
d_call: NA

cdr3_nt: TGTGCCAGCAGCGTATCTGGGGCCTCTGACACTGAAGCTTTCTTT
cdr3_aa: CASSVSGASDTEAFF
clone_size: NA
j_call: TRBJ1-1
v_call: TRBV9
d_call: NA

cdr3_nt: TGTGCCAGCAGTTTTGGCCGACAGAACAATGAGCAGTTCTTC
cdr3_aa: CASSFGRQNNEQFF
clone_size: few
j_call: TRBJ2-1
v_call: TRBV12-3/TRBV12-4
d_call: NA

cdr3_nt: TGCGCCAGCAGCTTGGAGCTAGCGGGAGGGACGCAGTATTTT
cdr3_aa: CASSLELAGGTQYF
clone_size: NA
j_call: TRBJ2-3
v_call: TRBV5-1
d_call: TRBD2

cdr3_nt: TGTGCCACCAGTGATCCGGGACAGGGAGTCCCTGTGGGAGATACGCAGTATTTT
cdr3_aa: CATSDPGQGVPVGDTQYF
clone_size: NA
j_call: TRBJ2-3
v_call: TRBV24-1
d_call: TRBD1

cdr3_nt: TGTGCCAGGAGTATACTACCGGGAAGCACAGGCTACACCTTC
cdr3_aa: CARSILPGSTGYTF
clone_size: once
j_call: TRBJ1-2
v_call: TRBV28
d_call: NA

cdr3_nt: TGTGCCAGCAGCATTAGGGCCTTTGGGACAGATACGCAGTATTTT
cdr3_aa: CASSIRAFGTDTQYF
clone_size: few
j_call: TRBJ2-3
v_call: TRBV14
d_call: NA